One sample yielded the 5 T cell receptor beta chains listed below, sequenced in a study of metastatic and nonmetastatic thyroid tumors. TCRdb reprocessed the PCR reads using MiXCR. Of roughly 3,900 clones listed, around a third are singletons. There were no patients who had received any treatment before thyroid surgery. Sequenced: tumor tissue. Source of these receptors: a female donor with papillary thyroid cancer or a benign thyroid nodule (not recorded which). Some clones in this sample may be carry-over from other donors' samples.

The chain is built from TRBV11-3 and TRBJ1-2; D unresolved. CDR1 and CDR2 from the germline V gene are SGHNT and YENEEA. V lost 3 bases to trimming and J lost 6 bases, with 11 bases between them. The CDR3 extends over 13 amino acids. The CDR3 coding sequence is TGTGCCAGCAGCTTGTCCTCGACCAATGGCTACACCTTC. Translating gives CASSLSSTNGYTF.

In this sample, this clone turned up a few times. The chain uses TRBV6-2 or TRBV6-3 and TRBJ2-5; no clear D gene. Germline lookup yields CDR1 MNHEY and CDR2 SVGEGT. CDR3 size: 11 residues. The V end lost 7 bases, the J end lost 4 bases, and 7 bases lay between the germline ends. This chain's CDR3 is CASTLGETQYF. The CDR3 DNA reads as TGTGCCAGCACATTAGGAGAGACCCAGTACTTC.

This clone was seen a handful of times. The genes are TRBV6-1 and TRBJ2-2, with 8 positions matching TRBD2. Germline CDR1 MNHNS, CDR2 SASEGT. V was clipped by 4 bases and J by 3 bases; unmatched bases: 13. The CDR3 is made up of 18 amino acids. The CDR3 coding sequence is TGTGCCAGCAGTGTTTCGCTAGCGGGCCCGATTCACACCGGGGAGCTGTTTTTT. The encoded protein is CASSVSLAGPIHTGELFF.

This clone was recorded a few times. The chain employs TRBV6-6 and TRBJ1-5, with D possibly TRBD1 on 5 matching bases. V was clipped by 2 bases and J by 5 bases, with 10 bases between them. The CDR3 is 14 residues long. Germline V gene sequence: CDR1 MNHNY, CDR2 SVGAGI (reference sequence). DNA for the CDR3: TGTGCCAGCAGTTACGAGGGACCTGATCAGCCCCAGCATTTT. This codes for CASSYEGPDQPQHF.

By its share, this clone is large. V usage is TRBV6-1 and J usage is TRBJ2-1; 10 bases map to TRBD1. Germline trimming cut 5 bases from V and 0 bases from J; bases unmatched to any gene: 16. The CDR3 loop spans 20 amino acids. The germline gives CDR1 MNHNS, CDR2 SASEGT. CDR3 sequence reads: CASSQSSGTGVGASYNEQFF. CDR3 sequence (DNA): TGTGCCAGCAGTCAAAGTTCGGGGACAGGGGTGGGGGCCTCCTACAATGAGCAGTTCTTC.